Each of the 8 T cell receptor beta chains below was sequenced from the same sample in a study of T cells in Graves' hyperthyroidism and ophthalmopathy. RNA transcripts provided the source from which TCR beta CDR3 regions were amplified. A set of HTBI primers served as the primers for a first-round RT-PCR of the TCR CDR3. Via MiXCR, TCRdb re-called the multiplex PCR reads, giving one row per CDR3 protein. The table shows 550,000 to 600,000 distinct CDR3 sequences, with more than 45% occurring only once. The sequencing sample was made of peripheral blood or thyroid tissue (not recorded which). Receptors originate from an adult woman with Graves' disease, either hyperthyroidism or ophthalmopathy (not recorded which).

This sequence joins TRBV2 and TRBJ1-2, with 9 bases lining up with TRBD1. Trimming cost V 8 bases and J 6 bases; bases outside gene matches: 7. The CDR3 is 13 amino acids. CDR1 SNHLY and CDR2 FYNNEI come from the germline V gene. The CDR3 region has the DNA TGTGCCAGCTCCGGGACAGGGTTCCATGGCTACACCTTC. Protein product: CASSGTGFHGYTF.

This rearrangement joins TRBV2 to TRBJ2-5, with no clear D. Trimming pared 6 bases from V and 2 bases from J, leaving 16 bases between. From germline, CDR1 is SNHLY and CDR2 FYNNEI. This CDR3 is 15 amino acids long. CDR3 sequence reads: CASRTPTETQETQYF. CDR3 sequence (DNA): TGTGCCAGCAGGACCCCTACAGAGACTCAAGAGACCCAGTACTTC. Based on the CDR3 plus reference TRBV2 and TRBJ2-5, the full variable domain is EPEVTQTPSHQVTQMGQEVILRCVPISNHLYFYWYRQILGQKVEFLVSFYNNEISEKSEIFDDQFSVERPDGSNFTLKIRSTKLEDSAMYFCASRTPTETQETQYFGPGTRLLVL.

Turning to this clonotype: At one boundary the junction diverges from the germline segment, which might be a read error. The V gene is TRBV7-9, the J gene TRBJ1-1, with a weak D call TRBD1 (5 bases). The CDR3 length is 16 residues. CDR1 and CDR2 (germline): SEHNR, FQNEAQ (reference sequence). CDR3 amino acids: CANSLAPLTEITEAFF. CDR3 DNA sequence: TGTGCCAACAGCTTAGCCCCTCTGACAGAGATTACTGAAGCTTTCTTT.

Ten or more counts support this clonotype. DNA for the CDR3: TGCGCCAGCAGCCAACAACAGGGGTACGAGCAGTACTTC. Amino acids: CASSQQQGYEQYF. V gene TRBV4-1 combines with J gene TRBJ2-7; 7 positions agree with TRBD1. The CDR3 contains 13 residues. CDR1 MGHRA and CDR2 YSYEKL come from the germline V gene. V was pared by 2 bases and J by 4 bases, with 2 bases of the junction left unmatched.

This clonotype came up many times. Written as DNA, the CDR3 is TGTGCCAGCAGCCTCCCGGCAGGAAACTACGAGCAGTACTTC. It translates to CASSLPAGNYEQYF. V and J are TRBV5-8 and TRBJ2-7; D remains ambiguous. The CDR3 runs 14 residues. Trimming removed 4 bases from V and 3 bases from J, with 14 bases in between. Germline V CDR1 and CDR2: SGHTS, YDEGEE. Full variable domain (missing parts from reference TRBV5-8 and TRBJ2-7): EAGVTQSPTHLIKTRGQQATLRCSPISGHTSVYWYQQALGLGLQFLLWYDEGEERNRGNFPPRFSGRQFPNYSSELNVNALELEDSALYLCASSLPAGNYEQYFGPGTRLTVT.

CDR3 amino acids: CSADRTGGGLETQYF. CDR3 in DNA: TGCAGCGCAGACCGGACAGGGGGGGGATTAGAGACCCAGTACTTC. The chain joins TRBV29-1 to TRBJ2-5; 10 bases map to TRBD1. The CDR3 totals 15 residues. J lost 4 bases, V lost 7 bases, and 12 bases had no gene match. From germline, CDR1 is SQVTM and CDR2 ANQGSEA.

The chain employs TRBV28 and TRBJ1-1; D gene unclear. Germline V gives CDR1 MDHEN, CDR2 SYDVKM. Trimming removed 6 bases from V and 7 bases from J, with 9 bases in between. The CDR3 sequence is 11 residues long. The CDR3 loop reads CASRIWSEAFF. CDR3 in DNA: TGTGCCAGCAGAATCTGGAGTGAAGCTTTCTTT.

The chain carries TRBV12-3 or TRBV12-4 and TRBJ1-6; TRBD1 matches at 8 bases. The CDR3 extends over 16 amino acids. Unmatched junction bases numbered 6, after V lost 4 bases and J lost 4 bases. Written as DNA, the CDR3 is TGTGCCAGCAGTTGGAGGACAGGGCAATATAATTCACCCCTCCACTTT. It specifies CASSWRTGQYNSPLHF.